This is a list of T cell receptor beta chains from one sample in a study of identical twins. One entry per CDR3 protein results from TCRdb running MiXCR on the 5' RACE reads. The data show about 430,000 distinct CDR3 sequences, around a sixth seen once. Material: naive T cells sorted from blood. The receptor set was obtained from a man aged 50 to 59 in good health. CDR3s include the opening cysteine and the closing phenylalanine or tryptophan. Clone size is stated in some rows and not others, as once, few, many or a class when expanded.

cdr3_aa	clone_size	v_call	j_call
CSARDAGPASSPLHF	many	TRBV20-1	TRBJ1-6
CASSGSGIFAGELFF	few	TRBV6-2/TRBV6-3	TRBJ2-2
CASSFRQGDGYTF	many	TRBV27	TRBJ1-2
CASRPGLGSTEAFF	many	TRBV5-5	TRBJ1-1
CASSPFSERNTGELFF	many	TRBV7-9	TRBJ2-2
CASSHLGAMNTEAFF	NA	TRBV4-1	TRBJ1-1
CSARDLRRGGSYEQYF	many	TRBV20-1	TRBJ2-7
CASTPRWGSSGGTDTQYF	many	TRBV28	TRBJ2-3
CASTRGHGETQYF	NA	TRBV5-1	TRBJ2-5
CSAGGRVGQYF	few	TRBV20-1	TRBJ2-3
CASSVDPDREFYEQYF	few	TRBV9	TRBJ2-7
CAISGHRDTEAFF	many	TRBV10-3	TRBJ1-1
CASSLDFSNQPQHF	NA	TRBV28	TRBJ1-5
CASIPGFGTEAFF	few	TRBV7-9	TRBJ1-1
CSVEGPMTGGPPIHYGAPTDTQYF	NA	TRBV29-1	TRBJ2-3